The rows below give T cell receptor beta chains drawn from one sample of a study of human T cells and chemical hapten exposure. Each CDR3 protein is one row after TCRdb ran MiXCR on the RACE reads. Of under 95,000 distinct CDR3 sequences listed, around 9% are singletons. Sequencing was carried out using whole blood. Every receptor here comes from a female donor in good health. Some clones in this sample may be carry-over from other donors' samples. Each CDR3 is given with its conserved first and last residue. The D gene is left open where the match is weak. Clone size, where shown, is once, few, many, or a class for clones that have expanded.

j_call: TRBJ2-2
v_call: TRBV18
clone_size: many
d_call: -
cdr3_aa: CASSPDSIGAGELFF
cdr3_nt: TGTGCCAGCTCACCAGACAGTATTGGCGCCGGGGAGCTGTTTTTT

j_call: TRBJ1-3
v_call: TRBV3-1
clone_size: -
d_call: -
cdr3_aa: CASSHRQPSENTIYF
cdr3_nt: TGTGCCAGCAGCCATAGACAGCCGTCTGAAAACACCATATATTTT

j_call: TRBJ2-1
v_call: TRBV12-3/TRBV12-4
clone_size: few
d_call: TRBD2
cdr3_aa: CASSGGLAGGKEQFF
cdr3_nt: TGTGCCAGCAGTGGGGGACTAGCGGGAGGTAAAGAGCAGTTCTTC

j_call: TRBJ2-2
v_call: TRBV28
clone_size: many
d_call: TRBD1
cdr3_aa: CASSSGTGDTGELFF
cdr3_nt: TGTGCCAGCAGTTCTGGGACAGGGGATACCGGGGAGCTGTTTTTT

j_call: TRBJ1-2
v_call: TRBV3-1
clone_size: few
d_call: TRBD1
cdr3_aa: CASSQGTGGVFYGYTF
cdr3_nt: TGTGCCAGCAGCCAAGGGACAGGGGGCGTTTTCTATGGCTACACCTTC

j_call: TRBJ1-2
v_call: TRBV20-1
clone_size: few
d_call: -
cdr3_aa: CSATTGSNYGYTF
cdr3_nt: TGCAGTGCAACGACAGGTTCTAACTATGGCTACACCTTC

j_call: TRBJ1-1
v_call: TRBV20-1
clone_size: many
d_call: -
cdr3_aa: CSVRGMNTEAFF
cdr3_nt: TGCAGTGTCCGGGGGATGAACACTGAAGCTTTCTTT

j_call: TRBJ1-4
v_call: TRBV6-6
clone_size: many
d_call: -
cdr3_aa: CASSSPSSHQVGGEKLFF
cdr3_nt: TGTGCCAGCAGTTCCCCCTCGAGCCACCAGGTTGGGGGTGAAAAACTGTTTTTT

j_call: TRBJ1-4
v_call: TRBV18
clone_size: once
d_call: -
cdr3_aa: CASSPLLEEKLFF
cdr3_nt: TGTGCCAGCTCACCCCTACTAGAGGAAAAACTGTTTTTT

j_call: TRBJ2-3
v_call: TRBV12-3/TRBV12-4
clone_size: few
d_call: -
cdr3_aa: CASSLSSRDTDTQYF
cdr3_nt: TGTGCCAGCAGTTTGAGTAGCCGGGACACAGATACGCAGTATTTT

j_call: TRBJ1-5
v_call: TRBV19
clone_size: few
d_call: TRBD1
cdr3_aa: CASSRTGVRGNQPQHF
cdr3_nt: TGTGCCAGTAGTAGAACAGGGGTTAGAGGCAATCAGCCCCAGCATTTT

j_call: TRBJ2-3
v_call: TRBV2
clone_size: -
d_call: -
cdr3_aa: CASKGRGAGTDTQYF
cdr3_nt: TGTGCCAGCAAGGGCAGGGGAGCGGGCACAGATACGCAGTATTTT

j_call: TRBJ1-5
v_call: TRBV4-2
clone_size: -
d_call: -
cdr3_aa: CASSQDPGVNQPQHF
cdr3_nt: TGTGCCAGCAGCCAAGATCCCGGGGTCAATCAGCCCCAGCATTTT

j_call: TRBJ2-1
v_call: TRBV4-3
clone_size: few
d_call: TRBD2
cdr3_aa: CASSQDSSGSYNEQFF
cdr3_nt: TGCGCCAGCAGCCAAGATTCTAGCGGTTCCTACAATGAGCAGTTCTTC

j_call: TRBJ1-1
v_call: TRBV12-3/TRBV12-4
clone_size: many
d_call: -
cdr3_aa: CASRRRTEAFF
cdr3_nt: TGTGCCAGCAGACGGAGAACTGAAGCTTTCTTT

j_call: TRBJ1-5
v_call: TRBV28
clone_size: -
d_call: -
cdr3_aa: CASSLRGTRGNQPQHF
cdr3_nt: TGTGCCAGCAGTTTACGGGGGACTAGGGGCAATCAGCCCCAGCATTTT

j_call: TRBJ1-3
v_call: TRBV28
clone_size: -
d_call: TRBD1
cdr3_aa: CASSRDRGSGNTIYF
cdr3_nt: TGTGCCAGCAGTAGGGACAGGGGGTCTGGAAACACCATATATTTT

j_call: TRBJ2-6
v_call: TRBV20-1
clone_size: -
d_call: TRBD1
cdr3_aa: CSSRDRAGANVLTF
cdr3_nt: TGCAGTTCCCGAGACAGGGCTGGGGCCAACGTCCTGACTTTC

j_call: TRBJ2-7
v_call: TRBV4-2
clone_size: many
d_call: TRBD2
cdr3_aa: CASSHEPVPGLAEYEQYF
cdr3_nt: TGTGCCAGCAGCCATGAACCCGTCCCGGGACTAGCGGAATACGAGCAGTACTTC

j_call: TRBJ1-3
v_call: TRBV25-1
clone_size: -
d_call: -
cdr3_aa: CASAADSAGNTIYF
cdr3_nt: TGTGCCAGCGCCGCAGACAGCGCTGGAAACACCATATATTTT

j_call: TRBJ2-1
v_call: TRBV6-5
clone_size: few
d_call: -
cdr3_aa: CASSPRGGGTANEQFF
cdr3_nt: TGTGCCAGCAGTCCTCGGGGCGGCGGGACGGCCAATGAGCAGTTCTTC

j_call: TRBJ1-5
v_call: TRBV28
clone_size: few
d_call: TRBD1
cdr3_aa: CASSWIRTGGPRDSNQPQHF
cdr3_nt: TGTGCCAGCAGTTGGATCAGGACAGGGGGCCCCCGGGATAGCAATCAGCCCCAGCATTTT

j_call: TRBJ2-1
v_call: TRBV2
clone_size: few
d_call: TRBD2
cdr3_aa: CASSEGGSSYNEQFF
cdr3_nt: TGTGCCAGCAGTGAAGGCGGGAGTTCCTACAATGAGCAGTTCTTC

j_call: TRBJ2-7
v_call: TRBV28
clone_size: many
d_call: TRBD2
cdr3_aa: CASSLSSGMYEQYF
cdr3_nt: TGTGCCAGCAGTTTGAGTAGCGGGATGTACGAGCAGTACTTC

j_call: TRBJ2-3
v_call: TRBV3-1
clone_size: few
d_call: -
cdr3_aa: CASSSGSDTQYF
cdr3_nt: TGTGCCAGCAGCAGCGGTTCAGATACGCAGTATTTT

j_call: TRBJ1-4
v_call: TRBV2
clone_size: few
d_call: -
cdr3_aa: CASEVDRAGYGKLFF
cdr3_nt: TGTGCCAGCGAGGTAGACCGGGCGGGATATGGAAAACTGTTTTTT

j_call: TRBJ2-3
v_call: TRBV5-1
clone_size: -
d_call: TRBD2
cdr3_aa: CASSLAGGRTDTQYF
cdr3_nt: TGCGCCAGCAGCTTGGCGGGAGGACGCACAGATACGCAGTATTTT

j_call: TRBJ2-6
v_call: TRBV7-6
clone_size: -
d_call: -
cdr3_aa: CASSPTASGANVLTF
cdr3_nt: TGTGCCAGCAGCCCGACTGCCTCTGGGGCCAACGTCCTGACTTTC

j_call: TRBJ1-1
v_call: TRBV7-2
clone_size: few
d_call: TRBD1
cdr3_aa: CASSPFPDRDGTEAFF
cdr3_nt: TGTGCCAGCAGCCCCTTCCCCGACAGGGATGGCACTGAAGCTTTCTTT

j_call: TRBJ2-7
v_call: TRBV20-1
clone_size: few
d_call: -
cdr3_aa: CSAREIGQLLYEQYF
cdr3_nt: TGCAGTGCTAGAGAGATCGGACAGTTATTGTACGAGCAGTACTTC

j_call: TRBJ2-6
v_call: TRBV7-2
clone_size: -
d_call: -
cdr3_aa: CASSSLVRTSGANVLTF
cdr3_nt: TGTGCCAGCAGCTCCCTGGTTCGGACCTCTGGGGCCAACGTCCTGACTTTC

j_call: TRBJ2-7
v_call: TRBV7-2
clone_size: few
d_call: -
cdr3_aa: CASSFSPSYEQYF
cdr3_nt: TGTGCCAGCAGCTTTTCTCCCTCCTACGAGCAGTACTTC